This T cell receptor beta chain appears in the sequencing data of a study of T cells in Graves' hyperthyroidism and ophthalmopathy (dated by TCRdb to about 2019). Context from the whole study: Peripheral blood was sampled at the time of initial diagnosis, prior to any treatment. A discovery cohort of around 98 patients, roughly 43 with Graves' ophthalmopathy and 55 to 60 with stable Graves' hyperthyroidism, was used to find distinguishing TCR V-J signatures. Whether ophthalmopathy could be predicted prospectively was tested in an independent validation cohort made up of some 20 hyperthyroidism patients plus 17 patients who later progressed to ophthalmopathy. The 100 or so discovery patients were randomly split 7:3 into training and test sets. In more than 5 Graves' hyperthyroidism patients, the study also compared T-cell repertoires from thyroid tissue with T-cell repertoires from blood. After blood sampling, hyperthyroidism patients were treated with methimazole at a starting dose of 30 mg daily, and ophthalmopathy patients were treated with high-dose intravenous methylprednisolone. The paper describes TCR Vbeta CDR3 sequencing of 140 or so peripheral blood samples, made up of approximately 40 ophthalmopathy patients, approximately 73 hyperthyroidism patients and 17 progressor patients.

A patient counted as having stable Graves' hyperthyroidism if no progression to ophthalmopathy occurred over 18 months of follow-up. The hyperthyroidism patients were between 18 and 65 years old and newly diagnosed, with a disease duration of less than 2 months. Exclusion was applied to patients with uncontrolled infections, other autoimmune diseases, pregnancy or lactation. Diagnoses relied on clinical symptoms, serum thyroxine and TRAb, thyroid ultrasound and orbital computed tomography. Ficoll-Paque density gradient centrifugation was used to isolate PBMCs from approximately 10 ml of fresh peripheral blood. Total RNA was extracted with Trizol reagent, and quality was checked on an Agilent 2100 Bioanalyzer. CDR1 and CDR2 are read off the germline V gene as MGHRA and YSYEKL. V and J are truncated by 2 bases and 7 bases respectively, leaving an intervening sequence of 9 bases. The CDR3 spans 13 residues, from the cysteine through the phenylalanine. Only the CDR3 DNA is retained, 39 bases long and in frame from the first base.

Concerning this clonotype: Which antigen it targets is not known. No base-level quality is on record; no much larger clone is a single base apart.

Beyond this particular receptor, the publication reports: Most expanded thyroid clonotypes (frequency above 0.001) were also found in blood, which suggests that blood repertoires may mirror thyroid immune responses. In validation, the model predicted progression to ophthalmopathy a median of 6.5 months before onset, with approximately 70% sensitivity and 72.22% specificity. Ophthalmopathy was separated from stable hyperthyroidism by a 13 V-J signature model, with approximately 86% sensitivity and about 81% specificity obtained in cross-validation and 80%/75% obtained in testing. Sample size was not statistically predetermined, and blinding of investigators to group allocation was not performed.

The TCR beta CDR3 regions were amplified from the RNA transcripts. The TCR CDR3 was subjected to a first round of RT-PCR using the HTBI primer set and the Qiagen OneStep RT-PCR kit. A second multiplex PCR round built the libraries, followed by size selection and purification. Sequencing of the libraries was done on an Illumina HiSeq2000 using paired-end 100 bp reads. As for the original processing: SOAPnuke was used to process the raw data, removing reads that contained adapters or uncalled bases, had a mean Phred below 15, or lacked an exact match to the constant primer or identifier. High-quality paired reads were merged with COPE v1.2.5, and unique nucleotide sequences were defined as clonotypes. Clonotypes were aligned to IMGT TRBV, TRBD and TRBJ reference segments using MiTCR v1.1. Analysis was restricted to V-J combinations with a frequency above 0.0001, which covered over 98% of repertoires. A TCS score was defined as the ratio between F50 (clonal expansion) and ExV (chaos), using BLOSUM62-based TCRdist between CDR3 peptides within each V-J. Welch's t-statistics and random forest reduced roughly 530 V-J features to some 14, which were used in a naive Bayes classifier (R e1071). Through fastp at Q25 and MiXCR, TCRdb rebuilt clones from the public reads, retaining in-frame beta chains. Each CDR3 protein gets just one entry, which takes the most common genes and DNA from the rows behind it. The V and J calls, along with clone size, are taken from TCRdb and not from the paper's own processing. Within this sample are about 560,000 distinct CDR3 sequences, with 16% of them counted one time only. Of the sample, 15% to 20% falls within the top ten clones.

The sequence was obtained from a woman between 18 and 30 years old with Graves' hyperthyroidism. Sequenced sample: blood. The receptor chain draws on TRBV4-1 and TRBJ2-1; there is no confident call for the D gene. The CDR3 has the sequence CASSQYSVNEQFF. The DNA reads as follows: TGCGCCAGCAGCCAATACTCTGTTAATGAGCAGTTCTTC.